The 31 T cell receptor beta chains below were found in one sample sequenced in a study of T cell changes during pregnancy in multiple sclerosis. Assay used: immunoSEQ multiplex PCR; TCRdb lists only in-frame clones, some missing. The table records around 52,000 clones, 92% of them present only once. The sample here was CD4+ T cells from peripheral blood mononuclear cells, taken after pregnancy. The receptors shown here come from a female donor in good health, enrolled as a control in a pregnancy study.

The chain joins TRBV9 to TRBJ2-1, with 7 nucleotides matching TRBD1. The J segment lost 8 bases and the V segment lost 4 bases, leaving 9 bases of the junction unmatched. The germline gives CDR1 SGDLS, CDR2 YYNGEE. The CDR3 totals 14 residues. The CDR3 coding sequence is TGTGCCAGCAGCACCCGGACAGGAGCTTATGAGCAGTTCTTC. This codes for CASSTRTGAYEQFF.

The chain is built from TRBV29-1 and TRBJ2-5, with 9 bases aligning to TRBD1. Germline-derived CDR1 and CDR2 are SQVTM and ANQGSEA. CDR3 length equals 13 residues. V was pared by 7 bases and J by 7 bases, with 10 bases of the junction left unmatched. CDR3 DNA: TGCAGCGCGATCCGGGACAGGGAGACGACCCAGTACTTC. This codes for CSAIRDRETTQYF.

The count of this clone is one. V usage is TRBV14 and J usage is TRBJ2-1; 13 bases are a match to TRBD2. The trim removed 6 bases at V and 5 bases at J, leaving 10 bases unmatched. Germline-derived CDR1 and CDR2 are SGHDN and FVKESK. The CDR3 contains 17 residues. CDR3 DNA: TGTGCCAGCAGTCCGGGTGGACTAGCGGGGGTAGACAATGAGCAGTTCTTC. Protein sequence: CASSPGGLAGVDNEQFF.

The chain carries TRBV5-1 and TRBJ1-4; TRBD1 matches at 8 bases. CDR1 is SGHRS and CDR2 is YFSETQ in the germline V gene. The trim removed 0 bases at V and 7 bases at J, leaving 5 bases unmatched. The CDR3 has 15 residues. The CDR3 bases are TGCGCCAGCAGCTTGGTCACAGGGGGATCTGAAAAACTGTTTTTT. As protein: CASSLVTGGSEKLFF.

V usage is TRBV11-1 and J usage is TRBJ2-5; TRBD2 matches at 7 bases. CDR1 is SGHAT and CDR2 is FQDESV in the germline V gene (reference sequence). The CDR3 loop spans 16 amino acids. J was trimmed by 6 bases and V by 5 bases; bases with no gene match: 15. This CDR3 reads CASSPGGRGRVQTQYF. The CDR3 nucleotides read TGTGCCAGCAGCCCGGGGGGTAGGGGACGGGTGCAGACCCAGTACTTC.

The rearrangement joins TRBV30 to TRBJ2-7; tentatively, D is TRBD1 (7 bases). The CDR3 is 13 residues long. V lost 8 bases, J lost 4 bases, and 18 bases lay in between. Germline assignment: CDR1 GTSNPN and CDR2 SVGIG (reference sequence). This CDR3 is CATQGGRGYEQYF. For the CDR3, the DNA is TGTGCCACCCAGGGGGGCAGGGGGTACGAGCAGTACTTC.

This sequence joins TRBV4-1 and TRBJ2-5; 9 nucleotides align to TRBD1. V dropped 1 base and J dropped 5; count of bases not matched to a gene: 5. The length of the CDR3 is 15 residues. Germline values: CDR1 MGHRA, CDR2 YSYEKL. CDR3 DNA sequence: TGCGCCAGCAGCCAAGCCGGGACAGGGTGGGAGACCCAGTACTTC. It translates to CASSQAGTGWETQYF.

The chain employs TRBV2 and TRBJ1-1, with D maybe TRBD1 (5 bases). This CDR3 has 15 residues. Germline assignment: CDR1 SNHLY and CDR2 FYNNEI. The CDR3 nucleotides are TGTGCAGCAGCTGGGGGAGGAGGGACGAACACTGAAGCTTTCTTT. This sequence encodes CAAAGGGGTNTEAFF.

The CDR3 nucleotides are TGTGCCAGCAGCCCTTTACAGGGTGGGGGATGGGGAAAACTGTTTTTT. Amino acids: CASSPLQGGGWGKLFF. The genes are TRBV7-2 and TRBJ1-4; tentative D call: TRBD1 (6 bases). CDR1 is SGHTA, CDR2 FQGNSA, per germline. V lost 5 bases to trimming and J lost 10 bases, with 23 bases between them. The CDR3 covers 16 residues.

V gene TRBV7-2 combines with J gene TRBJ2-7; tentative D call: TRBD2 (6 bases). Deletions cut 4 bases from V and 4 bases from J, with 20 bases between. Germline CDR1 reads SGHTA; CDR2 reads FQGNSA. The CDR3 totals 16 residues. DNA for the CDR3: TGTGCCAGCAGCTCCGGGACTCGGGCCCCACCATACGAGCAGTACTTC. This gives the protein CASSSGTRAPPYEQYF.

This chain joins TRBV4-1 and TRBJ1-4; D might be TRBD1 (6 bases). Trimming left V 5 bases short and J 4 bases short, with 17 bases between. This CDR3 comprises 16 residues. Per the germline V gene, CDR1 is MGHRA and CDR2 is YSYEKL. DNA for the CDR3: TGCGCCAGCAGCACCCTCGAACAGGGTGGTAATGAAAAACTGTTTTTT. Translation: CASSTLEQGGNEKLFF.

This chain links TRBV7-9 with TRBJ1-4; 9 bases map to TRBD1. Unmatched junction bases numbered 5, after V lost 5 bases and J lost 7 bases. Germline V gene data show CDR1 as SEHNR and CDR2 as FQNEAQ (reference sequence). The CDR3 is 14 amino acids. CDR3: CASSPGQGFEKLFF. CDR3 coding DNA: TGTGCCAGCAGCCCGGGACAGGGATTTGAAAAACTGTTTTTT. Based on the CDR3 plus reference TRBV7-9 and TRBJ1-4, the full variable domain is DTGVSQNPRHKITKRGQNVTFRCDPISEHNRLYWYRQTLGQGPEFLTYFQNEAQLEKSRLLSDRFSAERPKGSFSTLEIQRTEQGDSAMYLCASSPGQGFEKLFFGSGTQLSVL.

This chain uses TRBV6-5 with TRBJ1-1, with D perhaps TRBD1 (5 bases). CDR3 size: 15 residues. CDR1 and CDR2 from the germline V gene are MNHEY and SVGAGI. V was trimmed by 5 bases and J by 0 bases, leaving 13 bases between them. The CDR3 is CASSRRTPMNTEAFF. The CDR3 DNA reads TGTGCCAGCAGTAGACGGACACCCATGAACACTGAAGCTTTCTTT.

The CDR3 DNA reads as TGCAGCGTTGAAGGACGGGGACAGGGACAGTATTTT. It codes for CSVEGRGQGQYF. The chain recombines TRBV29-1 with TRBJ2-3, with 9 bases that match TRBD1. J gave up 12 bases and V 1 base, and 5 bases lay outside the gene matches. The CDR3 covers 12 residues. Germline lookup yields CDR1 SQVTM and CDR2 ANQGSEA.

V usage is TRBV5-8 and J usage is TRBJ2-5, with TRBD1 matching 10 bases. The length of the CDR3 is 15 residues. CDR1 is SGHTS and CDR2 is YDEGEE in the germline V gene. V lost 2 bases and J lost 4; bases outside the gene matches: 5. The CDR3 sequence is CASSFRQGAGETQYF. The DNA for the CDR3 is TGTGCCAGCAGCTTTCGACAGGGGGCCGGAGAGACCCAGTACTTC.

The rearrangement uses TRBV30 and TRBJ1-2; no definite D call. This CDR3 spans 14 amino acids. The germline V gene encodes CDR1 GTSNPN and CDR2 SVGIG (reference sequence). Trimming pared 0 bases from V and 8 bases from J, leaving 16 bases between. The CDR3 region is CAWSVADRLWGYTF. The CDR3, as DNA: TGTGCCTGGAGTGTAGCGGACCGACTATGGGGCTACACCTTC.

The chain joins TRBV15 to TRBJ2-7; TRBD1 is a possible D gene (5 bases). Germline CDR1 is LNHNV and CDR2 is YYDKDF (reference sequence). V dropped 3 bases and J dropped 7 bases, with 10 bases sitting between them. The CDR3 contains 12 residues. The CDR3 spells CATSRDTLEQYF. For the CDR3, the DNA is TGTGCCACCAGCAGGGACACCTTGGAGCAGTACTTC.

J is TRBJ2-1 and V is TRBV4-2; tentative D call: TRBD1 (6 bases). V was trimmed by 4 bases and J by 0 bases, leaving 13 bases between them. Germline V CDR1 and CDR2: LGHNA, YNFKEQ. The CDR3 runs to 16 residues. The CDR3 sequence is CASSPRTDISYNEQFF. The CDR3, as DNA: TGTGCCAGCAGCCCGCGGACAGACATCTCCTACAATGAGCAGTTCTTC.

The rearrangement uses TRBV27 and TRBJ2-3, with unresolved D. Trimming shortened V by 2 bases and J by 6 bases, and 12 bases separated the two germline ends. Germline V gives CDR1 MNHEY, CDR2 SMNVEV (reference sequence). The CDR3 sequence is 14 residues long. This chain's CDR3 is CASSLGTTRDTQYF. CDR3 nucleotide sequence: TGTGCCAGCAGTTTAGGTACGACCAGGGATACGCAGTATTTT.

V and J are TRBV5-1 and TRBJ1-5; 8 nucleotides match TRBD1. The J segment lost 7 bases and the V segment lost 1 base, leaving 7 bases of the junction unmatched. The germline V gene encodes CDR1 SGHRS and CDR2 YFSETQ. CDR3 size: 15 residues. CDR3 nucleotides: TGCGCCAGCAGCTTGACCGGGACAGGAGGACAGCCCCAGCATTTT. Its protein is CASSLTGTGGQPQHF.

The chain joins TRBV7-9 to TRBJ1-1; D perhaps matches TRBD1 (5 bases). The CDR3 is 14 residues long. The V gene's germline CDR1 is SEHNR and CDR2 FQNEAQ (reference sequence). Trimming pared 2 bases from V and 7 bases from J, leaving 14 bases between. CDR3 loop: CASSLQAGLGEAFF. CDR3 nucleotides: TGTGCCAGCAGCTTACAGGCAGGGCTGGGTGAAGCTTTCTTT. Using reference TRBV7-9 and TRBJ1-1 for the parts outside the CDR3, the full variable domain is DTGVSQNPRHKITKRGQNVTFRCDPISEHNRLYWYRQTLGQGPEFLTYFQNEAQLEKSRLLSDRFSAERPKGSFSTLEIQRTEQGDSAMYLCASSLQAGLGEAFFGQGTRLTVV.

The V call is TRBV18, the J call TRBJ1-6; 7 bases agree with TRBD1. This CDR3 region has 12 residues. V dropped 4 bases and J dropped 14; count of bases not matched to a gene: 5. CDR1 and CDR2 (germline): KGHSH, LQKENI. CDR3 coding DNA: TGTGCCAGCTCACTAGAGCAGGGGGCCCTCCACTTT. Protein: CASSLEQGALHF.

The chain recombines TRBV7-2 with TRBJ1-1; D is unclear. There are 13 residues in the CDR3. Between the trimmed V and J ends, which lost 4 bases and 1 base, there was a span of 7 bases. Germline V gene lookup returns CDR1 SGHTA and CDR2 FQGNSA. The chain's CDR3 is CASSSSQNTEAFF. CDR3 nucleotide sequence: TGTGCCAGCAGCTCGAGTCAGAACACTGAAGCTTTCTTT.

This clone was seen a single time. CDR3 amino acids: CASSTQNRQPQHF. The CDR3 DNA is TGTGCCAGCAGCACCCAAAATCGGCAGCCCCAGCATTTT. The chain has TRBV7-2 and TRBJ1-5, with D hard to call. Germline CDR1 is SGHTA and CDR2 is FQGNSA. V shed 5 bases and J shed 7 bases, with 12 bases lying between them. This CDR3 comprises 13 residues.

The rearrangement joins TRBV9 to TRBJ2-2; 8 nucleotides align to TRBD2. V trimming: 7 bases; J trimming: 1 base; junction bases outside the gene matches: 6. CDR3 size: 15 residues. Germline V gene lookup returns CDR1 SGDLS and CDR2 YYNGEE. The DNA for the CDR3 is TGTGCCAGCGGGGGAGCGGGGGAGAACACCGGGGAGCTGTTTTTT. The encoded protein is CASGGAGENTGELFF.

J is TRBJ1-1 and V is TRBV7-2; 7 nucleotides line up with TRBD1. Per the germline V gene, CDR1 is SGHTA and CDR2 is FQGNSA. V lost 1 base, J lost 1 base, and 0 bases stayed unmatched. The CDR3 spans 14 residues. CDR3 nucleotide sequence: TGTGCCAGCAGCTTAGGGACAGGGAACACTGAAGCTTTCTTT. It codes for CASSLGTGNTEAFF.

The chain is built from TRBV18 and TRBJ2-3; a weak D match, TRBD2 (6 bases). Germline V lookup: CDR1 KGHSH, CDR2 LQKENI. V dropped 5 bases and J dropped 6 bases, with 9 bases sitting between them. This CDR3 region has 12 residues. The CDR3 sequence is CASSIAGDTQYF. The CDR3 nucleotides read TGTGCCAGCTCAATCGCGGGGGATACGCAGTATTTT.

This clone has a single count. This sequence joins TRBV15 and TRBJ1-2, with 7 bases identical to TRBD1. Germline assignment: CDR1 LNHNV and CDR2 YYDKDF (reference sequence). The CDR3 contains 13 residues. The V and J ends lost 5 bases and 1 base, in that order; junction bases with no gene match: 1. In nucleotides, the CDR3 is TGTGCCACCAGCCGGGACAGTAACTATGGCTACACCTTC. Translated, it gives CATSRDSNYGYTF.

The V call is TRBV10-3, the J call TRBJ1-2, with TRBD1 matching over 11 bases. The V segment lost 4 bases and the J segment 7 bases; nucleotides outside the gene matches: 2. CDR3 length equals 13 residues. Per the germline V gene, CDR1 is ENHRY and CDR2 is SYGVKD. CDR3 amino acids: CAISGDRGGGYTF. The CDR3 DNA follows: TGTGCCATCAGTGGGGACAGGGGGGGTGGCTACACCTTC.

The chain has TRBV11-2 and TRBJ1-6; D unresolved. Trimming removed 1 base at V and 3 bases at J, with 16 bases between. The CDR3 has 18 amino acids. Germline CDR1 reads SGHAT; CDR2 reads FQNNGV. CDR3 loop: CASSLALFLGYYNSPLHF. CDR3 bases: TGTGCCAGCAGCTTAGCCCTCTTTCTGGGCTACTATAATTCACCCCTCCACTTT. The full variable domain, in which reference TRBV11-2 and TRBJ1-6 provide the parts outside the CDR3, is EAGVAQSPRYKIIEKRQSVAFWCNPISGHATLYWYQQILGQGPKLLIQFQNNGVVDDSQLPKDRFSAERLKGVDSTLKIQPAKLEDSAVYLCASSLALFLGYYNSPLHFGNGTRLTVT.

The chain links TRBV7-3 to TRBJ1-6, with D possibly TRBD1 on 5 matching bases. The CDR3 runs 16 residues. Germline-derived CDR1 and CDR2 are SGHTA and FQGTGA. Trimming pared 7 bases from V and 8 bases from J, leaving 21 bases between. The CDR3 loop reads CASTLRTQGRDSPLHF. The CDR3 DNA is TGTGCCAGCACCCTGAGAACCCAGGGAAGGGATTCACCCCTCCACTTT.